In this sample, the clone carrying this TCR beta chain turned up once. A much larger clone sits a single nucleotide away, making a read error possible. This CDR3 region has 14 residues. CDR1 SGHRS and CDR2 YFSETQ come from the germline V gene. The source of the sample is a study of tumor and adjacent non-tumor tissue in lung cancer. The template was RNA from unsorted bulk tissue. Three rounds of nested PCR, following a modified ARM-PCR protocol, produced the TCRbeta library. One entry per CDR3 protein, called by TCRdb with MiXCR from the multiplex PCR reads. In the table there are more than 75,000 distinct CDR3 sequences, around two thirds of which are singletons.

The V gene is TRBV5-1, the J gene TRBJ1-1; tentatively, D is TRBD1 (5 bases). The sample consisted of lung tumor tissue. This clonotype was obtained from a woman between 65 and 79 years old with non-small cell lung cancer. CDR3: CASSLAGMNIEAFF. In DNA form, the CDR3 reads TGCGCCAGCAGCTTGGCAGGGATGAACATTGAAGCTTTCTTT. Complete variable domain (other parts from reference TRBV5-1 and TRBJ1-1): KAGVTQTPRYLIKTRGQQVTLSCSPISGHRSVSWYQQTPGQGLQFLFEYFSETQRNKGNFPGRFSGRQFSNSRSEMNVSTLELGDSALYLCASSLAGMNIEAFFGQGTRLTVV.